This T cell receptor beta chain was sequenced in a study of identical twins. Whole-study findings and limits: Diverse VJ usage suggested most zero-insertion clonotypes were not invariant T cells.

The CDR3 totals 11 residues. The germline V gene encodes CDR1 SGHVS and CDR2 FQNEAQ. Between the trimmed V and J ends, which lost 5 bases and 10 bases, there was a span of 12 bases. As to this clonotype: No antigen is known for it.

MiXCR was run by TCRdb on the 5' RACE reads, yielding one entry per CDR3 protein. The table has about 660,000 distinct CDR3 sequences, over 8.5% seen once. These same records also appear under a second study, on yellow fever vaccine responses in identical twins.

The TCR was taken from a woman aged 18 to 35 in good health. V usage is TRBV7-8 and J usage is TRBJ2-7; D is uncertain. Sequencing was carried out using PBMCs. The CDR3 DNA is TGTGCCAGCAGCCTAGGATCGGACCAGTACTTC. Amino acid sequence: CASSLGSDQYF.